This TCR beta chain is from a study of OX40 agonist ivuxolimab in advanced cancers. For the study in its entirety: Ivuxolimab was a fully human IgG2 agonistic monoclonal antibody targeting the costimulatory receptor OX40 (CD134). Intravenous ivuxolimab was administered to patients every 2 weeks at six dose levels: 0.01, 0.1, 0.3, 1.5, 3 and 10 mg/kg. Of the approximately 50 dose-escalation patients, hepatocellular carcinoma was present in around 20, melanoma in roughly 15, renal cell carcinoma in 9 and head and neck cancer in 9. The dose-escalation cohort was approximately 83% male with a mean age of about 65 years, ranging from roughly 20 to 80. Prior anti-PD-1, anti-PD-L1 or anti-CTLA-4 therapy was permitted, and about two fifths of dose-escalation patients had received checkpoint inhibitors. Partial responses occurred in three dose-escalation patients: two with cutaneous melanoma and one with hepatocellular carcinoma. The point of sequencing TCRbeta in the periphery was to test whether ivuxolimab changed TCR sequence diversity and drove clonal T-cell expansion. The monotherapy dose-escalation portion (N ≈ 57 patients) of the phase I ivuxolimab trial is reported in the paper.

Note on this clone: The clone's antigen remains unknown. No base quality values were provided; no much bigger clone lies one nucleotide off.

Patients with autoimmune disease history or receiving systemic immunosuppression were excluded from the trial. In every dose cohort, peripheral blood was drawn for TCR sequencing at baseline, cycle 4 day 1, and cycle 7 day 1. Samples came from an open-label, multicenter, first-in-human phase I dose-escalation trial of ivuxolimab. Adults with locally advanced or metastatic melanoma, renal cell, hepatocellular, or head and neck squamous cell carcinoma were enrolled in the trial. Before TCR sequencing, CD4+ T cells and CD8+ T cells were sorted from peripheral blood as separate populations. Genomic DNA was isolated from the sorted cells so that the TCRbeta CDR3 region could be sequenced. The immunoSEQ Assay was used to sequence the TCRbeta CDR3 regions. TCRdb stores this immuneACCESS table with in-frame sequences only. Part of the clones is absent; in the studies checked, under half of the shortfall reflects unresolved V genes, and no reason is known for the rest. The sample table shows 70,000 or so clones, and 87% are seen once. The ten largest clones take up 2% to 2.5% of the sample.

V and J are trimmed by 6 bases and 3 bases, and the gene matches miss 0 bases of the junction. CDR1 SNHLY and CDR2 FYNNEI were looked up in the germline V gene. The CDR3 contains 12 residues, cysteine and phenylalanine counted. CDR3 DNA only is kept here, 36 bases in frame from base 1. Results the study describes overall, beyond this receptor: After ivuxolimab, CD8+ T cells had more expanded clones than CD4+ T cells on average. Antigen specificity was not determined for the clonally expanded peripheral T cells. In the 0.1-3.0 mg/kg groups, partial responders were among the patients with the lowest normalized peripheral clonal expansion, particularly in CD8+ T cells. Low levels of normalized T-cell clonal expansion were also seen in some patients who did not respond. At doses of 0.1 to 3.0 mg/kg, clonal expansion of both CD4+ and CD8+ T cells in blood was seen between baseline and week 6.

The V and J genes are TRBV2 and TRBJ2-7, with TRBD1 identical over 9 junction bases. This receptor was identified in an adult with an advanced solid tumor such as melanoma, head and neck, liver or kidney cancer. The sequencing here drew on CD4+ or CD8+ T cells sorted from blood, taken in a trial of the OX40 agonist ivuxolimab. The bases read TGTGCCAGCAGGACAGGGGGCTACGAGCAGTACTTC. Its protein is CASRTGGYEQYF.